The 5 T cell receptor beta chains reported below all come from one sample, sequenced in a study of tissue T cells after allogeneic stem cell transplantation. Repertoires were generated with immunoSEQ multiplex PCR, while TCRdb's copy carries only in-frame clones and drops some. The profile covers tens of thousands of clones, with 72% appearing a single time and approximately 0.72% taken by the ten largest. Sequencing input: spleen. The receptor set was obtained from a female BALB/c mouse in good health. MHC haplotype here: H2-d.

Notes on this clone: Here the gene names and germline are mouse. The read ends 1 residue before the CDR3 terminus; that terminus is restored from the germline J gene. The V and J genes are TRBV5 and TRBJ2-5; D is ambiguous. CDR1 and CDR2 from the germline V gene are LGHNA and YNLKQL (reference sequence). There are 17 residues in the CDR3. V gave up 0 bases and J gave up 0 bases, with 13 bases separating them. Partial CDR3 DNA: TGTGCCAGCAGCCAAGATATGACAATACATAACCAAGACACCCAGTAC. Encoded protein: CASSQDMTIHNQDTQY. The full CDR3 is CASSQDMTIHNQDTQYF.

With regard to this clone: Gene labels here are mouse ones. The read terminates 1 residue ahead of where the CDR3 ends, so the germline J gene completes it. The rearrangement links TRBV14 to TRBJ2-4; 8 bases map to TRBD2. Germline V gene data show CDR1 as SGHDT and CDR2 as FRDEAV. CDR3 length: 14 residues. V trimming: 3 bases; J trimming: 2 bases; junction bases outside the gene matches: 2. CDR3 DNA, as far as it was read: TGTGCCAGCAGTTCGACTGGGGTTCAAAACACCTTGTAC. It yields the protein CASSSTGVQNTLY. The complete CDR3 reads CASSSTGVQNTLYF. The full variable domain, in which reference TRBV14 and TRBJ2-4 provide the parts outside the CDR3, is EAGVTQSPRYAVLQEGQAVSFWCDPISGHDTLYWYQQPRDQGPQLLVYFRDEAVIDNSQLPSDRFSAVRPKGTNSTLKIQSAKQGDTATYLCASSSTGVQNTLYFGAGTRLSVL.

Concerning this clone itself: Gene labels here are mouse ones. Sequencing ends 1 residue short of the CDR3 end; the germline J gene provides the rest. This chain links TRBV31 with TRBJ2-4, with 12 positions matching TRBD1. The CDR3 extends over 15 amino acids. With 2 bases clipped from V and 2 bases from J, the junction kept 2 bases outside the gene matches. The germline V gene has CDR1 GKSSPN and CDR2 SITVG. The CDR3 loop reads CAWSGDRGLQNTLYF. The CDR3 DNA, read in part, is TGTGCCTGGAGTGGGGACAGGGGGCTTCAAAACACCTTGTAC.

Remarks on this clone: Any gene name here is a mouse gene name. Incomplete CDR3 DNA: TGTGCCAGCGGTGATGTGGGGGGGGGAGAACAGTAC. Translation: CASGDVGGGEQY. The entire CDR3 reads CASGDVGGGEQYF. V gene TRBV13-2 combines with J gene TRBJ2-7; 8 bases are shared with TRBD2. The CDR3 extends 1 residue past the end of the read, so its final part is completed from the germline J gene. CDR3 length: 13 residues. Germline loops: CDR1 NNHNN, CDR2 SYGAGS (reference sequence). With 0 bases clipped from V and 7 bases from J, the junction kept 3 bases outside the gene matches.

With respect to this clone: Gene names and germline match the mouse. Coverage ceases 1 residue before the CDR3 finishes, and the germline J gene fills in the end. The chain carries TRBV5 and TRBJ2-5; 10 nucleotides agree with TRBD2. The germline V gene encodes CDR1 LGHNA and CDR2 YNLKQL (reference sequence). CDR3 size: 15 residues. J was trimmed by 3 bases and V by 2 bases; bases with no gene match: 2. The CDR3 spells CASSQYWGGQDTQYF. The sequenced CDR3 bases are TGTGCCAGCAGCCAATACTGGGGGGGGCAAGACACCCAGTAC.